These 9 T cell receptor beta chains were all obtained from the same sample, sequenced in a study of cytotoxic CD8 clonotypes in ibrutinib-treated CLL (dated by TCRdb to the early 2020s). What the time point label conveys for this sample: progressive disease on ibrutinib. Libraries came from the immunoSEQ multiplex PCR assay. This immuneACCESS table, as held by TCRdb, lists in-frame sequences with V and J called but not all clones. Of the missing ones, under half trace to an unresolved V gene in checked studies; the others have no known cause. Across this sample there are about 40,000 clones, with 60% to 75% seen only once. Around 10% of the sample belongs to the ten largest clones. The sample consisted of PBMCs, taken at disease progression, from a patient treated with ibrutinib. These receptor sequences come from a human donor with chronic lymphocytic leukemia.

The CDR3 coding sequence is TGCGCCAGCAGCTCGAGACTAGCGGGGTCGAGCTCGGTCGGCACAGATACGCAGTATTTT. Translation: CASSSRLAGSSSVGTDTQYF. This chain connects TRBV5-1 to TRBJ2-3, with TRBD2 matching 11 bases. The trim removed 3 bases at V and 1 base at J, leaving 16 bases unmatched. The CDR3 has 20 residues. Germline CDR1 and CDR2: SGHRS and YFSETQ.

This chain connects TRBV28 to TRBJ1-5; 9 bases align to TRBD1. The V segment lost 2 bases and the J segment 0 bases; nucleotides outside the gene matches: 8. The germline V gene has CDR1 MDHEN and CDR2 SYDVKM. This CDR3 comprises 18 residues. The CDR3 DNA is TGTGCCAGCAGTTTACCGGGGACAGGGAGCCTTAGCAATCAGCCCCAGCATTTT. Residues: CASSLPGTGSLSNQPQHF. Together with reference TRBV28 and TRBJ1-5, the CDR3 gives the full variable domain: DVKVTQSSRYLVKRTGEKVFLECVQDMDHENMFWYRQDPGLGLRLIYFSYDVKMKEKGDIPEGYSVSREKKERFSLILESASTNQTSMYLCASSLPGTGSLSNQPQHFGDGTRLSIL.

This chain uses TRBV7-9 with TRBJ2-7; D remains ambiguous. V gave up 2 bases and J gave up 2 bases, with 10 bases separating them. The CDR3 sequence is 14 residues long. From germline, CDR1 is SEHNR and CDR2 FQNEAQ (reference sequence). Here the CDR3 DNA reads TGTGCCAGCAGCTTAACCGACGGTACCTACGAGCAGTACTTC. Amino acids: CASSLTDGTYEQYF.

V and J are TRBV7-9 and TRBJ2-7, with TRBD2 matching over 12 bases. V gave up 5 bases and J gave up 6 bases; unmatched junction bases: 5. Germline V gene sequence: CDR1 SEHNR, CDR2 FQNEAQ (reference sequence). This CDR3 is 14 amino acids long. CDR3 in DNA: TGTGCCAGCAGCCGGGGGACTAGCGGGCTCGAGCAGTACTTC. This gives the protein CASSRGTSGLEQYF.

The rearrangement links TRBV7-8 to TRBJ2-2; TRBD1 is a possible D gene (6 bases). The CDR3 is 17 residues long. CDR1 is SGHVS, CDR2 FQNEAQ, per germline. V lost 0 bases to trimming and J lost 6 bases, with 17 bases between them. CDR3 protein: CASSLAGVVGAAGELFF. The CDR3, as DNA: TGTGCCAGCAGCTTAGCGGGTGTGGTGGGGGCGGCCGGGGAGCTGTTTTTT.

Comment on this clone: The same CDR3 is also encoded by other DNA sequences in this sample. The chain couples TRBV16 to TRBJ2-5; D call uncertain. CDR1 KGHSY and CDR2 FQNENV come from the germline V gene. CDR3 length: 11 amino acids. V lost 4 bases and J lost 2, with 2 bases in between. The CDR3 reads CASSLQETQYF. CDR3 nucleotides: TGTGCCAGCAGCCTGCAAGAGACCCAGTACTTC. The full variable domain, with the rest looked up from reference TRBV16 and TRBJ2-5, is GEEVAQTPKHLVRGEGQKAKLYCAPIKGHSYVFWYQQVLKNEFKFLISFQNENVFDETGMPKERFSAKCLPNSPCSLEIQATKLEDSAVYFCASSLQETQYFGPGTRLLVL.

This clone has only one observation. V is TRBV5-6 and J is TRBJ2-7; D is unresolved. V was clipped by 4 bases and J by 2 bases, with 4 bases between them. Germline V gives CDR1 SGHDT, CDR2 YYEEEE. The CDR3 is 11 amino acids. Here the CDR3 reads CASSQTYEQYF. The CDR3 region has the DNA TGTGCCAGCAGCCAGACCTACGAGCAGTACTTC.

V and J are TRBV9 and TRBJ1-2; D may be TRBD1 (5 bases). Germline V gene data show CDR1 as SGDLS and CDR2 as YYNGEE. With 0 bases removed from V and 2 bases from J, the gap between germline ends came to 8 bases. The CDR3 length is 14 residues. In nucleotides, the CDR3 is TGTGCCAGCAGCGTAGAACAGGCGAACTATGGCTACACCTTC. This codes for CASSVEQANYGYTF. The full variable domain, its missing parts supplied by reference TRBV9 and TRBJ1-2, is DSGVTQTPKHLITATGQRVTLRCSPRSGDLSVYWYQQSLDQGLQFLIQYYNGEERAKGNILERFSAQQFPDLHSELNLSSLELGDSALYFCASSVEQANYGYTFGSGTRLTVV.

This clone was seen a handful of times. The chain combines TRBV6-1 with TRBJ2-1, with 7 bases that match TRBD2. The V gene end was trimmed by 6 bases and the J gene end by 3 bases; junction bases not matched to a gene: 8. The CDR3 runs to 15 residues. The germline V gene has CDR1 MNHNS and CDR2 SASEGT. Written as DNA, the CDR3 is TGTGCCAGCAGGGACTCTAGCGGCGACTACAATGAGCAGTTCTTC. It codes for CASRDSSGDYNEQFF.